This TCR beta chain was recovered during a study of T cell repertoires in cytomegalovirus infection. Study overall: HLA-B-restricted CMV epitopes that are well studied were used alongside recently identified HLA-C-restricted ones.

The study, taken as a whole, reports: Frequencies of public TCR beta families were cumulated, and this identified carriers of CMV plus the relevant HLA. The ex vivo response was dominated by HLA-C-restricted CMV-specific TCR beta clonotypes.

Only a few counts were recorded for this clonotype. Its specificity is unknown. TCRdb reprocessed the reads via MiXCR and lists one record per CDR3 protein. Of some 500,000 distinct CDR3 sequences listed, about 40% are singletons. This TCR derives from a human donor in good health (CMV status not recorded). Some clones in this sample may be carry-over from other donors' samples. Sequencing used cultured PBMCs, obtained from culture after CMV antigen stimulation.

The DNA for the CDR3 is TGCAGTGCAGACCGCCTTTCGGGACAGGGAATAAACACCTTC. As protein: CSADRLSGQGINTF. The J gene is TRBJ1-2, the V gene TRBV20-1; 9 bases fit TRBD1. Trimming at V came to 6 bases and at J to 12 bases, leaving 17 bases not matched to a gene. This CDR3 contains 14 residues. Germline CDR1 is DFQATT and CDR2 is SNEGSKA (reference sequence).